This is a list of T cell receptor beta chains from one sample in a study of blood T cell repertoires in COVID-19. Data came from immunoSEQ multiplex PCR; TCRdb stores just in-frame clones and leaves some out. This table holds 310,000 or so clones, 70% to 90% found once. Specimen: PBMCs or T cells enriched from blood (not recorded which). These receptors were collected from a woman aged 40-49 years who had recovered from COVID-19. CDR3s include the opening cysteine and the closing phenylalanine or tryptophan. D genes are given only for firm matches. Some rows have no size entry. The others give once, few or many, or a class for an expanded clone.

-	TRBJ2-2	-	TRBV10-1	TGCGCCAGCAGGAAAGGGAGCACCGGGGAGCTGTTTTTT	CASRKGSTGELFF
-	TRBJ2-5	-	TRBV5-1	TGCGCCAGCAGCCTACGGACAGATCAAGAGACCCAGTACTTC	CASSLRTDQETQYF
TRBD1	TRBJ1-6	-	TRBV5-1	TGCGCCAGCAGCCTGACAGGGGACAATTCACCCCTCCACTTT	CASSLTGDNSPLHF
-	TRBJ2-1	-	TRBV7-2	TGTGCCAGCAGCTTAGCCTTCAATGAGCAGTTCTTC	CASSLAFNEQFF
TRBD2	TRBJ2-5	-	TRBV29-1	TGCAGCGTCGGAGCGGGAGGGGAAGAGACCCAGTACTTC	CSVGAGGEETQYF
-	TRBJ1-2	-	TRBV27	TGTGCCAGCAGTATCCGACAGACTAACTATGGCTACACCTTC	CASSIRQTNYGYTF
TRBD1	TRBJ2-3	-	TRBV10-2	TGCGCCAGCTGGCCACGGACAGGGGTCGGTAAACACACAGATACGCAGTATTTT	CASWPRTGVGKHTDTQYF
-	TRBJ2-6	-	TRBV6-5	TGTGCCAGCAGCTACGAACGGGGGAATGGGGCCAACGTCCTGACTTTC	CASSYERGNGANVLTF
-	TRBJ1-5	-	TRBV27	TGTGCCAGCAGGGACTCCGGAACGACGAATCAGCCCCAGCATTTT	CASRDSGTTNQPQHF
TRBD2	TRBJ2-1	-	TRBV19	TGTGCCAGTAGCCCCGGGACTACCTACAATGAGCAGTTCTTC	CASSPGTTYNEQFF
TRBD2	TRBJ2-1	-	TRBV7-2	TGTGCCAGCAGCTTATCTAGCGGGAGTAATCTTGAGCAGTTCTTC	CASSLSSGSNLEQFF
TRBD1	TRBJ2-7	-	TRBV18	TGTGCCAGCTCAGCCGGACAGGGGAACGAGCAGTACTTC	CASSAGQGNEQYF
TRBD2	TRBJ2-2	-	TRBV2	TGTGCCAGCAGTGAAGCCGGACTAGCGGGCGGGGAGCTGTTTTTT	CASSEAGLAGGELFF
-	TRBJ1-6	-	TRBV4-1	TGCGCCAGCAGCCAACCGACAGATTATAATTCACCCCTCCACTTT	CASSQPTDYNSPLHF
TRBD1	TRBJ2-1	once	TRBV19	TGTGCCAGTAGTATAAAGGGACAGGGAGACAATGAGCAGTTCTTC	CASSIKGQGDNEQFF
-	TRBJ1-2	-	TRBV7-2	TGTGCCAGCAGCTTTACACAGGAGAACTATGGCTACACCTTC	CASSFTQENYGYTF
TRBD2	TRBJ2-1	-	TRBV28	TGTGCCAGCAGTTTCTATAGCGGGAGTGGCTATGAGCAGTTCTTC	CASSFYSGSGYEQFF
-	TRBJ1-4	once	TRBV7-9	TGTGCCAGCAGCCCCAGGCTGGATAATGAAAAACTGTTTTTT	CASSPRLDNEKLFF
-	TRBJ2-5	-	TRBV21-1	TGTGCCAGCAGCAAACCAGTCAGGGGGCGAGAGACCCAGTACTTC	CASSKPVRGRETQYF
-	TRBJ1-1	-	TRBV7-9	TGTGCCAGCAGCTCCTCGGGAGGCAACACTGAAGCTTTCTTT	CASSSSGGNTEAFF
-	TRBJ2-2	once	TRBV28	TGTGCCAGCAGTCAACAGAACACCGGGGAGCTGTTTTTT	CASSQQNTGELFF
TRBD1	TRBJ2-7	-	TRBV2	TGTGCCAGCAGTGAACCAGGGGGCTACGAGCAGTACTTC	CASSEPGGYEQYF
TRBD2	TRBJ2-3	-	TRBV30	TGTGCCGGGACTAGCGGGACAGATACGCAGTATTTT	CAGTSGTDTQYF
TRBD2	TRBJ2-7	-	TRBV10-3	TGTGCCATCAGTGAGAGGGGACTAGCGGGATCGGGCGAGCAGTACTTC	CAISERGLAGSGEQYF
-	TRBJ2-5	-	TRBV7-9	TGTGCCAGCAGCTTAGGCCTAGTCGGAGGAGAGACCCAGTACTTC	CASSLGLVGGETQYF
-	TRBJ2-3	once	TRBV27	TGTGCCAGCAGTTTAGCCGGGACTCGAAGCACAGATACGCAGTATTTT	CASSLAGTRSTDTQYF
-	TRBJ1-6	-	TRBV4-2	TGTGCCAGCAAGGGACATGGGGTCCGAGATTCACCCCTCCACTTT	CASKGHGVRDSPLHF
TRBD2	TRBJ2-7	-	TRBV7-2	TGTGCCAGCAGCCTGAGGACTAGCGGAACCTACGAGCAGTACTTC	CASSLRTSGTYEQYF
TRBD2	TRBJ2-7	-	TRBV7-3	TGTGCCAGCAGCCCCCAAGCGGGAGGGACCTACGAGCAGTACTTC	CASSPQAGGTYEQYF
TRBD2	TRBJ2-1	few	TRBV5-1	TGCGCCAGCAGCGCCGGACTAGCGGAGTACAATGAGCAGTTCTTC	CASSAGLAEYNEQFF
TRBD1	TRBJ1-6	-	TRBV6-8	TGTGCCAGCAGTTCCGTAACAGGGGGAGATTCACCCCTCCACTTT	CASSSVTGGDSPLHF
TRBD1	TRBJ1-1	once	TRBV4-1	TGCGCCAGCAGCCAAAATACAGGGGGTGGGAACACTGAAGCTTTCTTT	CASSQNTGGGNTEAFF
-	TRBJ1-1	-	TRBV19	TGTGCCAGTAGTTGGGCTAGGGGGAACACTGAAGCTTTCTTT	CASSWARGNTEAFF
-	TRBJ1-2	-	TRBV10-1	TGCGCCAGAATATATGGACGGACTATGGGCTACACCTTC	CARIYGRTMGYTF
-	TRBJ1-4	-	TRBV18	TGTGCCAGCTCACCGACAGGATTTGACGAAAAACTGTTTTTT	CASSPTGFDEKLFF
-	TRBJ1-1	-	TRBV20-1	TGCAGTGCTAGTGGGCTGAACACTGAAGCTTTCTTT	CSASGLNTEAFF
TRBD1	TRBJ1-5	-	TRBV30	TGTGCCTGGGGTAATACAGGGGATACTAGGCCCCAGCATTTT	CAWGNTGDTRPQHF
TRBD2	TRBJ2-3	-	TRBV24-1	TGTGCCTTCGAGCGGGAGCCCACAGATACGCAGTATTTT	CAFEREPTDTQYF
TRBD1	TRBJ1-2	-	TRBV6-2/TRBV6-3	TGTGCCAGCAGCCGTCCCGGGACAGGGGGCTATGGCTACACCTTC	CASSRPGTGGYGYTF
-	TRBJ2-2	-	TRBV23-1	TGCGCCAGCAGAAACCGGGCGGAGGTCACCGGGGAGCTGTTTTTT	CASRNRAEVTGELFF
-	TRBJ1-5	-	TRBV13	TGTGCCAGCAGTTCTAATAGCAATCAGCCCCAGCATTTT	CASSSNSNQPQHF
TRBD2	TRBJ2-5	-	TRBV19	TGTGCCAGTAGTACTCTAGCGGGAGTTCGGAGAGAGACCCAGTACTTC	CASSTLAGVRRETQYF
TRBD2	TRBJ2-1	-	TRBV3-1/TRBV3-2	TGTGCCAGCAGCCAACTAGCGGGAGGCAATGAGCAGTTCTTC	CASSQLAGGNEQFF
-	TRBJ2-7	-	TRBV9	TGTGCCAGCAGCGTTGACGGGTTACCCTATTACGAGCAGTACTTC	CASSVDGLPYYEQYF
-	TRBJ2-4	-	TRBV19	TGTGCCAGTAGTGAGGCCAGGGACAAAAACATTCAGTACTTC	CASSEARDKNIQYF
-	TRBJ1-1	-	TRBV5-1	TGCGCCAGCAGCTTGATTGGCACAGAGAACACTGAAGCTTTCTTT	CASSLIGTENTEAFF
-	TRBJ2-5	few	TRBV2	TGTGCCAGCAGTGAAGGACAGATAGAGACCCAGTACTTC	CASSEGQIETQYF
-	TRBJ2-3	-	TRBV7-2	TGTGCCAGCAGCCTTCCACTAGGAAGGACAGATACGCAGTATTTT	CASSLPLGRTDTQYF
TRBD1	TRBJ1-1	-	TRBV7-8	TGTGCCAGCAGCTTAATCCGGACAGGGGCTACTAGAGTGAACACTGAAGCTTTCTTT	CASSLIRTGATRVNTEAFF
TRBD1	TRBJ1-1	-	TRBV27	TGTGCCAGCAGTTTCCGGTCCGGGACAGCGAACACTGAAGCTTTCTTT	CASSFRSGTANTEAFF
-	TRBJ1-2	-	TRBV3-1/TRBV3-2	TGTGCCAGCAGCCGCCTTGACCTACAGGGCCCAGGCGGCTACACCTTC	CASSRLDLQGPGGYTF
-	TRBJ2-5	-	TRBV15	TGTGCCACCAGCAGAGATTTGAGCGTCCAAGAGACCCAGTACTTC	CATSRDLSVQETQYF
TRBD1	TRBJ2-5	-	TRBV7-6	TGTGCCAGCAGCTTAGGCACGGACAGGGTTCGAGAGACCCAGTACTTC	CASSLGTDRVRETQYF
-	TRBJ2-3	-	TRBV3-1/TRBV3-2	TGTGCCAGCAGCCAAGATCTTCAACGGAGAGATACGCAGTATTTT	CASSQDLQRRDTQYF
-	TRBJ1-5	-	TRBV24-1	TGTGCCACCAGTGATTCCGGACATTATAGCAATCAGCCCCAGCATTTT	CATSDSGHYSNQPQHF